This T cell receptor (beta chain) was profiled in a study of CD8 T cells in Susac syndrome. Study results and caveats: It was acknowledged in the study that the number of individuals who were included in its TCR sequencing and HLA analysis was relatively small.

The authors reverse transcribed 0.5 to 1 ug RNA with random hexamers. Amplification of TCR beta CDR3 spanned 54 Vbeta and 13 Jbeta via immunoSEQ multiplex PCR. TCRdb called the immunoSEQ multiplex PCR reads again in MiXCR, with one record for every CDR3 protein. The data contain 200,000 to 250,000 distinct CDR3 sequences, about 95% of them singletons. Trimming stripped 4 bases from V and 3 bases from J, with 15 bases between. The CDR3 is made up of 14 amino acids. CDR1 and CDR2 from the germline V gene are SQVTM and ANQGSEA. The multiple sclerosis controls were treatment-naive patients with relapsing-remitting disease that was stable or active. Negative isolation was applied to CD8+ and CD4+ T cells, and FACS enrichment was applied to TEMRA cells. Regarding this clonotype: As yet, its antigen is unknown.

The clonotype originates from a human donor with multiple sclerosis. What was sequenced was CD4+ T cells from PBMCs. The chain uses TRBV29-1 and TRBJ1-1; D ambiguous. CDR3 sequence reads: CSVAGGGVHTEAFF. The CDR3 DNA reads as TGCAGCGTTGCGGGTGGCGGGGTTCACACTGAAGCTTTCTTT.